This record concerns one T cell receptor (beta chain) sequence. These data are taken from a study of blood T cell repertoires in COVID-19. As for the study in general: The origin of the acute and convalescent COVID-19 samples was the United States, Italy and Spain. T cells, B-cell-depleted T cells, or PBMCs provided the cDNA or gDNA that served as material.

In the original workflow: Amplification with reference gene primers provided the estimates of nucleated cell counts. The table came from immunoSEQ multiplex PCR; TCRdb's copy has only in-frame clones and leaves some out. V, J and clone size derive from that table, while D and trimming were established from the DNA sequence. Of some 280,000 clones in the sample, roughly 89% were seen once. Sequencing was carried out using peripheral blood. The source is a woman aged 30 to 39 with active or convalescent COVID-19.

The CDR3 DNA is TGTGCCAGCCCGCCCAGGCAGAACACCGGGGAGCTGTTTTTT. This encodes CASPPRQNTGELFF. The V gene is TRBV7-2, the J gene TRBJ2-2; no clear D gene. The V end lost 8 bases, the J end lost 1 base, and 11 bases lay between the germline ends. Germline CDR1 SGHTA, CDR2 FQGNSA. This CDR3 has 14 residues.